This passage covers 19 T cell receptor beta chains from one sample sequenced in a study of blood T cell repertoires in COVID-19. The method was immunoSEQ multiplex PCR; TCRdb's version includes in-frame clones alone and lacks a portion of them. This sample has tens of thousands of clones, with approximately 86% found just once. The specimen sequenced was peripheral blood. These receptors all stem from an elderly woman with acute or convalescent COVID-19.

This chain joins TRBV11-2 and TRBJ1-2; possible D gene TRBD1, 6 bases. Germline lookup yields CDR1 SGHAT and CDR2 FQNNGV. The CDR3 covers 15 residues. Trimming shortened V by 2 bases and J by 2 bases, and 12 bases separated the two germline ends. For the CDR3, the DNA is TGTGCCAGCAGCTTAAAGGCGCAGGGGAACTATGGCTACACCTTC. This encodes CASSLKAQGNYGYTF. Full variable domain (missing parts from reference TRBV11-2 and TRBJ1-2): EAGVAQSPRYKIIEKRQSVAFWCNPISGHATLYWYQQILGQGPKLLIQFQNNGVVDDSQLPKDRFSAERLKGVDSTLKIQPAKLEDSAVYLCASSLKAQGNYGYTFGSGTRLTVV.

This CDR3 is CASSLQGQGYGYTF. Written as DNA, the CDR3 is TGTGCCAGCAGCTTACAAGGACAGGGGTATGGCTACACCTTC. The V gene is TRBV7-3, the J gene TRBJ1-2; 9 nucleotides line up with TRBD1. Unmatched junction bases numbered 3, after V lost 2 bases and J lost 5 bases. Germline V gives CDR1 SGHTA, CDR2 FQGTGA. The CDR3 covers 14 residues.

This clone was counted only a few times. CDR3 protein: CASSPREGRGTEAFF. DNA for the CDR3: TGTGCCAGCTCACCAAGGGAGGGGCGAGGAACTGAAGCTTTCTTT. The chain combines TRBV18 with TRBJ1-1; D perhaps matches TRBD1 (5 bases). Germline CDR1 and CDR2: KGHSH and LQKENI. This CDR3 has 15 residues. V dropped 2 bases and J dropped 5 bases, with 15 bases sitting between them.

This clone came up once. The gene calls are TRBV30 and TRBJ1-2; D gene uncertain. Trimming removed 0 bases from V and 4 bases from J, with 6 bases in between. The CDR3 has 12 amino acids. CDR1 and CDR2 (germline): GTSNPN, SVGIG (reference sequence). The CDR3 loop reads CAWSVERYGYTF. CDR3 DNA: TGTGCCTGGAGTGTAGAGCGCTATGGCTACACCTTC.

The rearrangement uses TRBV18 and TRBJ1-4; 9 bases fit TRBD1. From germline, CDR1 is KGHSH and CDR2 LQKENI. V was pared by 5 bases and J by 5 bases, with 6 bases of the junction left unmatched. The CDR3 consists of 15 residues. CDR3 bases: TGTGCCAGCTCAAACGACAGGGGGAAGAATGAAAAACTGTTTTTT. Translation: CASSNDRGKNEKLFF. The full variable domain, completed using reference TRBV18 and TRBJ1-4, is NAGVMQNPRHLVRRRGQEARLRCSPMKGHSHVYWYRQLPEEGLKFMVYLQKENIIDESGMPKERFSAEFPKEGPSILRIQQVVRGDSAAYFCASSNDRGKNEKLFFGSGTQLSVL.

V is TRBV29-1 and J is TRBJ1-1, with D possibly TRBD1 on 5 matching bases. V lost 7 bases, J lost 5 bases, and 11 bases lay in between. Germline V gives CDR1 SQVTM, CDR2 ANQGSEA. The CDR3 consists of 11 residues. CDR3 sequence reads: CSGTRGTEAFF. CDR3 coding DNA: TGCAGCGGGACCCGGGGGACTGAAGCTTTCTTT.

The V call is TRBV6-1, the J call TRBJ1-5; TRBD1 matches at 7 bases. Germline V gene data show CDR1 as MNHNS and CDR2 as SASEGT. V gave up 1 base and J gave up 7 bases; unmatched junction bases: 10. There are 16 residues in the CDR3. Here the CDR3 DNA reads TGTGCCAGCAGTGAAGGGATCCAGGGGGAATGGCAGCCCCAGCATTTT. It codes for CASSEGIQGEWQPQHF.

This sequence joins TRBV30 and TRBJ1-5; D is uncertain. Germline CDR1 and CDR2: GTSNPN and SVGIG (reference sequence). V was cut by 1 base and J by 1 base, with 17 bases left in between. This CDR3 is 17 amino acids long. The CDR3 region is CAWSATKTLLSNQPQHF. The CDR3 coding sequence is TGTGCCTGGAGTGCGACAAAGACCCTCTTGAGCAATCAGCCCCAGCATTTT.

The chain is built from TRBV5-5 and TRBJ2-1, with D maybe TRBD2 (5 bases). The CDR3 spans 15 residues. The V and J ends lost 1 base and 7 bases respectively, with 15 bases between them. CDR1 and CDR2 from the germline V gene are SGHKS and YYEKEE (reference sequence). This CDR3 reads CASSLLASPTNEQFF. In nucleotides, the CDR3 is TGTGCCAGCAGCTTGTTAGCTAGCCCTACTAATGAGCAGTTCTTC.

The chain recombines TRBV5-1 with TRBJ2-7; 7 nucleotides match TRBD1. V trimming: 5 bases; J trimming: 1 base; junction bases outside the gene matches: 9. The germline CDR1 and CDR2 sequences are SGHRS and YFSETQ. This CDR3 has 15 residues. The CDR3 loop reads CASRRGPFDSYEQYF. Written as DNA, the CDR3 is TGCGCCAGCAGGAGGGGGCCTTTCGATTCCTACGAGCAGTACTTC.

This clone was seen a single time. J is TRBJ2-7 and V is TRBV18; tentatively, D is TRBD1 (7 bases). The ends were cut back, 3 bases at V and 6 bases at J, with 12 bases in the middle. The CDR3 is 13 amino acids. Germline CDR1 KGHSH, CDR2 LQKENI. The CDR3 here is CASSPHRGGEQYF. The DNA for the CDR3 is TGTGCCAGCTCACCGCACAGGGGAGGCGAGCAGTACTTC.

This clone was found a few times. The gene calls are TRBV11-2 and TRBJ1-2, with TRBD1 matching over 7 bases. Germline-derived CDR1 and CDR2 are SGHAT and FQNNGV. The CDR3 runs 12 residues. With 6 bases clipped from V and 5 bases from J, the junction kept 3 bases outside the gene matches. CDR3 sequence (DNA): TGTGCCAGCAGTATGACAGGGTATGGCTACACCTTC. It yields the protein CASSMTGYGYTF.

The chain carries TRBV2 and TRBJ2-1; maybe TRBD2 (6 bases). The V and J ends lost 6 bases and 4 bases respectively, with 7 bases between them. Looked up from germline, CDR1 is SNHLY and CDR2 is FYNNEI. The CDR3 consists of 12 residues. CDR3 DNA sequence: TGTGCCAGCAGGGCGGGGTACAATGAGCAGTTCTTC. As protein: CASRAGYNEQFF.

This chain uses TRBV18 with TRBJ2-7; TRBD2 matches at 9 bases. Germline V CDR1 and CDR2: KGHSH, LQKENI. The J segment lost 3 bases and the V segment lost 3 bases, leaving 3 bases of the junction unmatched. This CDR3 is 14 amino acids long. The CDR3 protein is CASSPAGGHYEQYF. CDR3 coding DNA: TGTGCCAGCTCACCCGCGGGGGGGCACTACGAGCAGTACTTC.

This chain uses TRBV7-9 with TRBJ2-6, with D possibly TRBD1 on 6 matching bases. The germline V gene has CDR1 SEHNR and CDR2 FQNEAQ (reference sequence). V was cut by 5 bases and J by 0 bases, with 17 bases left in between. The CDR3 consists of 18 residues. The CDR3 reads CASSPGRGANSGANVLTF. The CDR3 DNA reads TGTGCCAGCAGCCCAGGCAGGGGCGCCAACTCTGGGGCCAACGTCCTGACTTTC.

The chain employs TRBV11-2 and TRBJ2-3, with 12 bases lining up with TRBD2. CDR1 is SGHAT and CDR2 is FQNNGV in the germline V gene. The J segment lost 0 bases and the V segment lost 1 base, leaving 8 bases of the junction unmatched. The CDR3 has 19 amino acids. The CDR3 bases are TGTGCCAGCAGCTTAGGTTGGCTAGCGGGGGGGCTGAGCACAGATACGCAGTATTTT. This sequence encodes CASSLGWLAGGLSTDTQYF.

The rearrangement joins TRBV28 to TRBJ2-5, with 13 bases aligning to TRBD2. The J segment lost 1 base and the V segment lost 2 bases, leaving 4 bases of the junction unmatched. The CDR3 contains 17 residues. Looked up from germline, CDR1 is MDHEN and CDR2 is SYDVKM. CDR3 in amino acids: CASSLAGLAGIQETQYF. The CDR3 DNA sequence: TGTGCCAGCAGTTTAGCGGGACTAGCGGGGATCCAAGAGACCCAGTACTTC.

V usage is TRBV28 and J usage is TRBJ1-5; 7 nucleotides align to TRBD1. CDR3 length: 16 residues. The germline gives CDR1 MDHEN, CDR2 SYDVKM. V dropped 6 bases and J dropped 3; count of bases not matched to a gene: 11. CDR3 sequence reads: CASRYNTRGLNQPQHF. The CDR3 nucleotides are TGTGCCAGCAGATATAACACGAGGGGGCTCAATCAGCCCCAGCATTTT. Full variable domain (missing parts from reference TRBV28 and TRBJ1-5): DVKVTQSSRYLVKRTGEKVFLECVQDMDHENMFWYRQDPGLGLRLIYFSYDVKMKEKGDIPEGYSVSREKKERFSLILESASTNQTSMYLCASRYNTRGLNQPQHFGDGTRLSIL.

The chain combines TRBV6-5 with TRBJ1-4; 9 nucleotides line up with TRBD1. The germline V gene encodes CDR1 MNHEY and CDR2 SVGAGI. J gave up 2 bases and V 5 bases, and 3 bases lay outside the gene matches. This CDR3 spans 15 amino acids. This chain's CDR3 is CASSTTGGTNEKLFF. The CDR3 DNA reads TGTGCCAGCAGTACGACAGGGGGGACTAATGAAAAACTGTTTTTT.